What follows describes a single T cell receptor beta chain. Its antigen is unidentified. The data originate from a study of glioma-infiltrating T cells after dendritic cell vaccination. On the study more broadly: Dendritic cell vaccine was injected intradermally three times, biweekly.

General study findings and limits: Estimated pretreatment TIL content predicted outcome after dendritic cell vaccination. Complete blood and tumor specimen sets were limited to few patients.

The data were produced by immunoSEQ multiplex PCR, yet TCRdb's version contains in-frame clones alone and is incomplete. In the table there are around 78,000 clones, approximately 81% of which are singletons. Regarding time point: after dendritic cell vaccination, including at tumor progression/relapse. The sample in question was blood, obtained after dendritic cell vaccination. The source of this sequence is a human donor with glioblastoma.

The DNA of the CDR3 is TGTGCCAGCAGCTTACAGGGTTCTGGAAACACCATATATTTT. Translating it yields CASSLQGSGNTIYF. This chain links TRBV5-4 with TRBJ1-3; weak D call: TRBD1 (6 bases). Trimming removed 2 bases at V and 1 base at J, with 7 bases between. Germline V CDR1 and CDR2: SGHNT, YYREEE (reference sequence). This CDR3 contains 14 residues.